A single sample is the source of the 23 T cell receptor beta chains below, sequenced in a study of breast tumors, draining lymph nodes, adjacent tissues. Breast cancer patients provided tissue from their axillary draining lymph nodes. TCRdb re-called the multiplex PCR reads with MiXCR, one entry per CDR3 protein. The table lists 250,000 or so distinct CDR3 sequences, roughly 30% of them singletons, with roughly 1.1% in the top ten. Material: axillary lymph node tissue. All receptors derive from a female donor with breast cancer. Some clones in this sample may be carry-over from other donors' samples.

This clonotype has ten or more counts. The gene calls are TRBV19 and TRBJ2-3; TRBD2 aligns across 8 bases. CDR1 and CDR2 (germline): LNHDA, SQIVND (reference sequence). The CDR3 is 17 residues long. Trimming at V came to 4 bases and at J to 4 bases, leaving 13 bases not matched to a gene. In nucleotides, the CDR3 is TGTGCCAGTAGTACCCTCCCGACTAGCGTGTTCTCAGATACGCAGTATTTT. Translation gives CASSTLPTSVFSDTQYF.

The rearrangement joins TRBV18 to TRBJ2-7; no definite D call. The CDR3 is 13 amino acids. CDR1 is KGHSH, CDR2 LQKENI, per germline. Trimming pared 6 bases from V and 2 bases from J, leaving 11 bases between. CDR3 in amino acids: CASSLWSTYEQYF. As DNA, the CDR3 is TGTGCCAGCTCGCTCTGGAGCACCTACGAGCAGTACTTC.

This clonotype has at least ten counts. The V call is TRBV12-3 or TRBV12-4, the J call TRBJ1-2; D not resolved. The germline V and J ends were trimmed by 7 bases and 3 bases, with 15 bases remaining between them. This CDR3 contains 14 residues. CDR3 bases: TGTGCCAGCACCAAGGGTGGGAAGGACTATGGCTACACCTTC. Residues: CASTKGGKDYGYTF.

This clonotype was counted at least ten times. The chain employs TRBV6-5 and TRBJ2-5; tentatively, D is TRBD1 or TRBD2 (5 bases each). The CDR3 length is 19 residues. CDR1 and CDR2 from the germline V gene are MNHEY and SVGAGI. Deletions cut 4 bases from V and 3 bases from J, with 27 bases between. CDR3: CASSSGVGRHRGPKETQYF. DNA of the CDR3: TGTGCCAGCAGTTCCGGGGTGGGGCGACATCGGGGTCCTAAAGAGACCCAGTACTTC.

Regarding this clonotype: A much larger clonotype is one base distant, so this may be a read error. The chain combines TRBV5-4 with TRBJ2-2, with 8 bases lining up with TRBD1. The ends lost 4 bases at V and 3 bases at J; junction bases unmatched: 8. The CDR3 covers 16 residues. The germline V gene encodes CDR1 SGHNT and CDR2 YYREEE (reference sequence). CDR3 DNA: TGTGCCAGCAGCCTGCAGGGGGCGCATGACACCGGGGAGCTGTTTTTT. Encoded protein: CASSLQGAHDTGELFF.

This clonotype was seen ten or more times. This chain joins TRBV10-3 and TRBJ2-1, with TRBD2 matching over 7 bases. V lost 10 bases and J lost 9; bases outside the gene matches: 12. Germline loops: CDR1 ENHRY, CDR2 SYGVKD. The CDR3 length is 13 residues. The CDR3, as DNA: TGTGCCACAAGCGGGACTCCTGTCATTGAGCAGTTCTTC. This encodes CATSGTPVIEQFF.

This clonotype was detected many times. The chain uses TRBV10-3 and TRBJ2-5, with D perhaps matching TRBD2 (5 bases). Looked up from germline, CDR1 is ENHRY and CDR2 is SYGVKD. V dropped 1 base and J dropped 5 bases, with 14 bases sitting between them. The CDR3 is 15 residues long. For the CDR3, the DNA is TGTGCCATCAGTGAGTACCAGGTTGGAGGCGAGACCCAGTACTTC. As protein: CAISEYQVGGETQYF.

This clonotype was seen many times. The chain couples TRBV7-9 to TRBJ2-1; maybe TRBD2 (5 bases). The V end lost 5 bases, the J end lost 2 bases, and 13 bases lay between the germline ends. Germline CDR1 is SEHNR and CDR2 is FQNEAQ (reference sequence). The CDR3 is 15 residues long. The DNA for the CDR3 is TGTGCCAGCAGCCCTATAACTAGTACCTACAATGAGCAGTTCTTC. Amino acid sequence: CASSPITSTYNEQFF. Full variable domain (rest looked up from reference TRBV7-9 and TRBJ2-1): DTGVSQNPRHKITKRGQNVTFRCDPISEHNRLYWYRQTLGQGPEFLTYFQNEAQLEKSRLLSDRFSAERPKGSFSTLEIQRTEQGDSAMYLCASSPITSTYNEQFFGPGTRLTVL.

On this clonotype: A much larger clone differs by one base, so this may be a read error. The chain joins TRBV20-1 to TRBJ2-3; 8 positions match TRBD1. The CDR3 extends over 14 amino acids. Germline V gene data show CDR1 as DFQATT and CDR2 as SNEGSKA (reference sequence). CDR3 bases: TGCAGTGCGCAGACAGGGGCCCTCACAGCTACGCAGTATTTT. Its protein is CSAQTGALTATQYF.

This clonotype was observed many times. The chain is built from TRBV4-1 and TRBJ1-2, with D possibly being TRBD1 (5 bases). Trimming left V 1 base short and J 4 bases short, with 7 bases between. The CDR3 covers 13 residues. Germline assignment: CDR1 MGHRA and CDR2 YSYEKL. DNA for the CDR3: TGCGCCAGCAGCCAAGGACAGTCCTATGGCTACACCTTC. Translation gives CASSQGQSYGYTF.

This clonotype was seen a single time. V and J are TRBV24-1 and TRBJ2-1; 13 nucleotides match TRBD2. This CDR3 comprises 17 residues. The junction had 18 bases not matched to a gene; V was cut back by 11 bases and J by 9 bases. The V gene's germline CDR1 is KGHDR and CDR2 SFDVKD. The CDR3 DNA reads as TGTGCCAGCTCACCCAGTCAGGGACTAGCGGGACCGGGTGAGCAGTTCTTC. This sequence encodes CASSPSQGLAGPGEQFF.

This clonotype was counted a few times. CDR3 amino acids: CATRTGGAGSTEAFF. The DNA for the CDR3 is TGTGCCACCAGGACAGGGGGCGCCGGCAGCACTGAAGCTTTCTTT. The rearrangement joins TRBV19 to TRBJ1-1, with TRBD1 matching over 11 bases. Germline CDR1 is LNHDA and CDR2 is SQIVND (reference sequence). J was trimmed by 4 bases and V by 10 bases; bases with no gene match: 11. The CDR3 sequence is 15 residues long. Supplemented by reference TRBV19 and TRBJ1-1, the full variable domain reads DGGITQSPKYLFRKEGQNVTLSCEQNLNHDAMYWYRQDPGQGLRLIYYSQIVNDFQKGDIAEGYSVSREKKESFPLTVTSAQKNPTAFYLCATRTGGAGSTEAFFGQGTRLTVV.

This clonotype was counted only a few times. The DNA for the CDR3 is TGTGCCAGCAGTCGAAAGGGCGATGGCTACACCTTC. Encoded protein: CASSRKGDGYTF. The J gene is TRBJ1-2, the V gene TRBV6-5; D call uncertain. V gave up 5 bases and J gave up 6 bases, with 10 bases separating them. Germline V gene lookup returns CDR1 MNHEY and CDR2 SVGAGI. The CDR3 spans 12 residues.

This clonotype has a count of ten or more. The rearrangement joins TRBV10-1 to TRBJ2-1, with D tentatively TRBD2 (5 bases). The germline CDR1 and CDR2 sequences are WNHNN and SYGVQD (reference sequence). The CDR3 extends over 14 amino acids. V lost 4 bases to trimming and J lost 3 bases, with 10 bases between them. CDR3 protein: CASSGNRDYNEQFF. DNA for the CDR3: TGCGCCAGCAGTGGAAATCGGGACTACAATGAGCAGTTCTTC.

Points on this clonotype: One base away lies a much larger clone, so this may be a sequencing read error. The chain is built from TRBV9 and TRBJ2-2, with 8 bases matching TRBD2. The CDR3 loop spans 19 amino acids. Germline V gene lookup returns CDR1 SGDLS and CDR2 YYNGEE. After removal of 3 bases from V and 4 bases from J, the junction contained 17 bases not matched to a gene. CDR3 residues: CASSALSGLAEATTGELFF. The DNA for the CDR3 is TGTGCCAGCAGCGCCCTCTCAGGACTAGCCGAAGCGACCACCGGGGAGCTGTTTTTT. The full variable domain, completed using reference TRBV9 and TRBJ2-2, is DSGVTQTPKHLITATGQRVTLRCSPRSGDLSVYWYQQSLDQGLQFLIQYYNGEERAKGNILERFSAQQFPDLHSELNLSSLELGDSALYFCASSALSGLAEATTGELFFGEGSRLTVL.

This clonotype was seen at least ten times. The rearrangement joins TRBV28 to TRBJ2-5; D unclear. The CDR3 is 12 residues long. Looked up from germline, CDR1 is MDHEN and CDR2 is SYDVKM. V was cut by 2 bases and J by 5 bases, with 6 bases left in between. As DNA, the CDR3 is TGTGCCAGCAGTTTACCGGTGGAGACCCAGTACTTC. Translated, it gives CASSLPVETQYF.

This clonotype has at least ten counts. This chain connects TRBV7-2 to TRBJ2-3, with a weak D call TRBD2 (6 bases). V gave up 1 base and J gave up 8 bases, with 19 bases separating them. The CDR3 extends over 16 amino acids. From germline, CDR1 is SGHTA and CDR2 FQGNSA. CDR3 DNA: TGTGCCAGCAGCTTAGGATATGGCGGGGACGGACCTACGCAGTATTTT. This encodes CASSLGYGGDGPTQYF. Combining the CDR3 with reference TRBV7-2 and TRBJ2-3 gives the whole variable domain GAGVSQSPSNKVTEKGKDVELRCDPISGHTALYWYRQSLGQGLEFLIYFQGNSAPDKSGLPSDRFSAERTGGSVSTLTIQRTQQEDSAVYLCASSLGYGGDGPTQYFGPGTRLTVL.

This clonotype was observed at least ten times. The chain employs TRBV19 and TRBJ2-1; 10 nucleotides agree with TRBD2. The germline V gene has CDR1 LNHDA and CDR2 SQIVND (reference sequence). The CDR3 is 16 amino acids. Trimming cost V 4 bases and J 7 bases; bases outside gene matches: 10. CDR3 sequence: CASSSLAGVDWNEQFF. The CDR3 region has the DNA TGTGCCAGTAGTAGTCTAGCGGGAGTGGATTGGAATGAGCAGTTCTTC.

This clonotype was seen at least ten times. The V gene is TRBV2, the J gene TRBJ2-1, with 7 nucleotides matching TRBD2. Germline CDR1 and CDR2: SNHLY and FYNNEI. The length of the CDR3 is 12 residues. J gave up 8 bases and V 6 bases, and 4 bases lay outside the gene matches. The CDR3: CASRLAFDEQFF. The CDR3 region has the DNA TGTGCCAGCAGACTAGCGTTCGATGAGCAGTTCTTC.

The V call is TRBV19, the J call TRBJ2-4; D uncertain. The CDR3 totals 15 residues. The germline gives CDR1 LNHDA, CDR2 SQIVND (reference sequence). The V end was cut by 5 bases, the J end by 1 base, with 12 bases between. The CDR3 DNA follows: TGTGCCAGTAGTGTAGTTTCCTCCGCCAAAAACATTCAGTACTTC. Translating it yields CASSVVSSAKNIQYF.

This clonotype was observed at least ten times. V and J are TRBV20-1 and TRBJ2-7; D is unclear. This CDR3 comprises 16 residues. Trimming pared 1 base from V and 2 bases from J, leaving 18 bases between. In germline, CDR1 is DFQATT, CDR2 SNEGSKA (reference sequence). The CDR3 nucleotides are TGCAGTGCTAGAGCTCCGGGTAGCTTCACCGCCTACGAGCAGTACTTC. This codes for CSARAPGSFTAYEQYF.

Many counts were recorded for this clonotype. The rearrangement joins TRBV4-3 to TRBJ2-3; no definite D call. This CDR3 region has 15 residues. The V end was cut by 0 bases, the J end by 0 bases, with 7 bases between. The V gene's germline CDR1 is LGHNA and CDR2 YSLEER. The CDR3 loop is CASSQDPWSTDTQYF. The CDR3 bases are TGCGCCAGCAGCCAAGATCCTTGGAGCACAGATACGCAGTATTTT.

This clonotype was recorded many times. This rearrangement joins TRBV6-1 to TRBJ1-4; no firm D call. The CDR3 consists of 13 residues. Trimming removed 10 bases from V and 0 bases from J, with 9 bases in between. Looked up from germline, CDR1 is MNHNS and CDR2 is SASEGT. The DNA for the CDR3 is TGTGCCACGGGAGAACCAACTAATGAAAAACTGTTTTTT. This codes for CATGEPTNEKLFF.